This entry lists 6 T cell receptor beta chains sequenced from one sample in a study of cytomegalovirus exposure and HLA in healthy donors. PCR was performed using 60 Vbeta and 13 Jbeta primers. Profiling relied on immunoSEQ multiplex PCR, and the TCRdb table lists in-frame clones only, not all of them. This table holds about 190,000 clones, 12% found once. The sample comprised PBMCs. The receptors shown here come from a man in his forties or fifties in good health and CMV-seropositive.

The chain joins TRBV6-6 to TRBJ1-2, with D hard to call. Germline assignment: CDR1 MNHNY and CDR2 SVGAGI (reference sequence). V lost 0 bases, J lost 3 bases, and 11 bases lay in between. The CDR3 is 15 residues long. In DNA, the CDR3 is TGTGCCAGCAGTTACTCCGACGCGGCTTACTATGGCTACACCTTC. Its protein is CASSYSDAAYYGYTF.

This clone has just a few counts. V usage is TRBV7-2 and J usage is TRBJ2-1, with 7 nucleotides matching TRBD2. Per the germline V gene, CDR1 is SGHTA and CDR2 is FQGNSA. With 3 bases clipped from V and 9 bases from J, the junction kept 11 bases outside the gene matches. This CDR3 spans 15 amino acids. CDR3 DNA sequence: TGTGCCAGCAGCTTTGGTCCAGCGGGGTACGGTGAGCAGTTCTTC. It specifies CASSFGPAGYGEQFF.

CDR3 amino acids: CASSYSTGFGNTIYF. Written as DNA, the CDR3 is TGTGCCAGCAGTTACTCGACCGGGTTTGGAAACACCATATATTTT. The V and J genes are TRBV6-5 and TRBJ1-3; D call uncertain. V lost 0 bases and J lost 3, with 9 bases in between. From germline, CDR1 is MNHEY and CDR2 SVGAGI. This CDR3 is built from 15 residues.

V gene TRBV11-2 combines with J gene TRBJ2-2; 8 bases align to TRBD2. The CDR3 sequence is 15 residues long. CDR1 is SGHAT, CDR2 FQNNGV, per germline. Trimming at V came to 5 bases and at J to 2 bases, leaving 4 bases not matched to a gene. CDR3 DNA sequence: TGTGCCAGCAGCGCTACTAGCGGTAACACCGGGGAGCTGTTTTTT. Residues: CASSATSGNTGELFF. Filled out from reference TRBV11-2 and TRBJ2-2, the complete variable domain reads EAGVAQSPRYKIIEKRQSVAFWCNPISGHATLYWYQQILGQGPKLLIQFQNNGVVDDSQLPKDRFSAERLKGVDSTLKIQPAKLEDSAVYLCASSATSGNTGELFFGEGSRLTVL.

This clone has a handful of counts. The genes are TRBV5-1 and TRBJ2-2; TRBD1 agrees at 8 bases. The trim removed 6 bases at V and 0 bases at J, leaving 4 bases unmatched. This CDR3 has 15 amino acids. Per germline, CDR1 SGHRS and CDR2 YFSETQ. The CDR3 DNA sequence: TGCGCCAGCAAGAGGACAGGGCCGAACACCGGGGAGCTGTTTTTT. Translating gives CASKRTGPNTGELFF.

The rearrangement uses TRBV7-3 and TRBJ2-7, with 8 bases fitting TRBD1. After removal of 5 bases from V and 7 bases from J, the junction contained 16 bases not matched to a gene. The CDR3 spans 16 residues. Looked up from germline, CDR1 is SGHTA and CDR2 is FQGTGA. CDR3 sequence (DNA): TGTGCCAGCAGCCTCCCGACAGGGGCCACCTTGGGTGAGCAGTACTTC. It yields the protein CASSLPTGATLGEQYF.